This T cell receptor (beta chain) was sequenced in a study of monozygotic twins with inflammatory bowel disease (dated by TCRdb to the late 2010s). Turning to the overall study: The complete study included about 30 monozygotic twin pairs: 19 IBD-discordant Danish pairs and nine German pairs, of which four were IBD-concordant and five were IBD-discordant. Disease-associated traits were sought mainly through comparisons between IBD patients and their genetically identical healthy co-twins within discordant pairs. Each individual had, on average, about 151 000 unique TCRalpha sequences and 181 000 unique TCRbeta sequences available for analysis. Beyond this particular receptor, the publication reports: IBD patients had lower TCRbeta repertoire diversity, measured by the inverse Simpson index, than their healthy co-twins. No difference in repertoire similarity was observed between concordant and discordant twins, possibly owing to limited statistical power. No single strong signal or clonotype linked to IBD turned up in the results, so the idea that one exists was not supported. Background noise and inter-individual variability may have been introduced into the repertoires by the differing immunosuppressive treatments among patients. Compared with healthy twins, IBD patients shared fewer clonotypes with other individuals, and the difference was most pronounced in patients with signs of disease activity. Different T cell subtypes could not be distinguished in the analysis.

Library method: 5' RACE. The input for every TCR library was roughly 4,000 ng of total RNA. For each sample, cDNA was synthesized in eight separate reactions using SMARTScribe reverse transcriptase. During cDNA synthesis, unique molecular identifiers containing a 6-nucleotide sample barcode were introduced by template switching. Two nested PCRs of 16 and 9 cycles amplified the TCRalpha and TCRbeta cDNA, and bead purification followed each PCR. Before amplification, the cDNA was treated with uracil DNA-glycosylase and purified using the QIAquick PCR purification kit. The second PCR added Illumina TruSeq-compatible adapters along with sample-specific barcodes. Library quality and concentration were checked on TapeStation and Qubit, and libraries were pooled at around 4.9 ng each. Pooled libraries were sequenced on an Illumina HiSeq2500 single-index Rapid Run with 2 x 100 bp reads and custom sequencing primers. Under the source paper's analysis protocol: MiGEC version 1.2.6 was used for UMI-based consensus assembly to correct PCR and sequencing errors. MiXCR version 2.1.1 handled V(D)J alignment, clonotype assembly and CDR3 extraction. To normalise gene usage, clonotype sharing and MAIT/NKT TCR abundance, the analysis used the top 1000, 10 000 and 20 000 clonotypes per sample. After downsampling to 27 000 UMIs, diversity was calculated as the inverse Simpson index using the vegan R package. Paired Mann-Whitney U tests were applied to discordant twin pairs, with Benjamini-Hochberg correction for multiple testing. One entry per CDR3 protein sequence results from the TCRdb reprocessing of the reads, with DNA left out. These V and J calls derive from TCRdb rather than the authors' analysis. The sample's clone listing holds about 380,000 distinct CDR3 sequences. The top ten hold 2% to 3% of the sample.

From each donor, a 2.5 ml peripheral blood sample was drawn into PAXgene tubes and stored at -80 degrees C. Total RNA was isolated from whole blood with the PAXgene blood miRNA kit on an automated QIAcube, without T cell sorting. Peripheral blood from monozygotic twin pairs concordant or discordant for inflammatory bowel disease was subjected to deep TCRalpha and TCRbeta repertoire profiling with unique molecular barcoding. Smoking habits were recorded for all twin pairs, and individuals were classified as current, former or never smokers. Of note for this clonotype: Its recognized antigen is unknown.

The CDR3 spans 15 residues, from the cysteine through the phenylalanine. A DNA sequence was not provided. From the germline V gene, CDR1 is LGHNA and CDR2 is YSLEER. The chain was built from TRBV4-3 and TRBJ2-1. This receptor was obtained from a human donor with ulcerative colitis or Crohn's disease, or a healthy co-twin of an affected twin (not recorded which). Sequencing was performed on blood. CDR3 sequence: CASSPLNSSYNEQFF.